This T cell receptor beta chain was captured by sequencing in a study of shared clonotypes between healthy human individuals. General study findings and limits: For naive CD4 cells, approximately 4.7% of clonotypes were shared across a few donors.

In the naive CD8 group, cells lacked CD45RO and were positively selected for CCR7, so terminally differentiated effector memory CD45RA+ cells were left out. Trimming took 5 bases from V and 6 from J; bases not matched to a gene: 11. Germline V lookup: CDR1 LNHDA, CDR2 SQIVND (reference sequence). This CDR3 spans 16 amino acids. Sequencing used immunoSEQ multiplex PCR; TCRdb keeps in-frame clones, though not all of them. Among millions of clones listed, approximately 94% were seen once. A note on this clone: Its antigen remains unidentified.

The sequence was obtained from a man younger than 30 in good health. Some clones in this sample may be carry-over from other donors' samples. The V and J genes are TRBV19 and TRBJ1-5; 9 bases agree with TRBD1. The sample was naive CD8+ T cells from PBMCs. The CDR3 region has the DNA TGTGCCAGTAGTCACCCCAGGACAGGGGCCATTCAGCCCCAGCATTTT. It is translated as CASSHPRTGAIQPQHF.